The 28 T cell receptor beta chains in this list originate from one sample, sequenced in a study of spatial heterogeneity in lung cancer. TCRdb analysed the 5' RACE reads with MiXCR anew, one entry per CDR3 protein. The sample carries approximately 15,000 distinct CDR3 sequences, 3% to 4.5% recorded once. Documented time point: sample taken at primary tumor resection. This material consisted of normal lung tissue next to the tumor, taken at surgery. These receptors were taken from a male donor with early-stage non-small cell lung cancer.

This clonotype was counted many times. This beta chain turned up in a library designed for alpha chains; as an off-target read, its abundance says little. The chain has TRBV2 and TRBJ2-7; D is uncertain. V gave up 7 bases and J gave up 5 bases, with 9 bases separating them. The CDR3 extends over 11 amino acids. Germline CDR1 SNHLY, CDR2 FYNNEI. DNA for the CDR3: TGTGCCAGCACGTCTGAGGACGAGCAGTACTTC. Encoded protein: CASTSEDEQYF.

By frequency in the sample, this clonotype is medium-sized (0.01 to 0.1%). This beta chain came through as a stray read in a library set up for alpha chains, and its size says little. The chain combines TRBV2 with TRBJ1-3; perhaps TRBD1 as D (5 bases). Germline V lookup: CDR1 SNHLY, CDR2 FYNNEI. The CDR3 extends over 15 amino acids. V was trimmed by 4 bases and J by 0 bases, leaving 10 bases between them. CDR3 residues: CASSATATSGNTIYF. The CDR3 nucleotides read TGTGCCAGCAGTGCGACAGCGACCTCTGGAAACACCATATATTTT. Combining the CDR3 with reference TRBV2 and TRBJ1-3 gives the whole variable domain EPEVTQTPSHQVTQMGQEVILRCVPISNHLYFYWYRQILGQKVEFLVSFYNNEISEKSEIFDDQFSVERPDGSNFTLKIRSTKLEDSAMYFCASSATATSGNTIYFGEGSWLTVV.

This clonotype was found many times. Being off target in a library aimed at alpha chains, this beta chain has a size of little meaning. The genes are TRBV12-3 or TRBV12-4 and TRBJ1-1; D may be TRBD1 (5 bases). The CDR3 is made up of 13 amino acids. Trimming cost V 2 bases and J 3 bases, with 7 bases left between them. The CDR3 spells CASSLRDYTEAFF. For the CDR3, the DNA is TGTGCCAGCAGTTTACGGGACTACACTGAAGCTTTCTTT.

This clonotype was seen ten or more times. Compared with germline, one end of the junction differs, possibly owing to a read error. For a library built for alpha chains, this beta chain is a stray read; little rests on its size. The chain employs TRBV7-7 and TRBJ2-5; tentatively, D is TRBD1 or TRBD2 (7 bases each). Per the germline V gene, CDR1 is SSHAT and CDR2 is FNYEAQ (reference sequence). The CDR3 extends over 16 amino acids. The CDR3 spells CASSSLQGGGVETQYF. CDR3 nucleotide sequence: TGTGCTAGCAGCTCTTTGCAGGGAGGGGGCGTAGAGACCCAGTACTTC.

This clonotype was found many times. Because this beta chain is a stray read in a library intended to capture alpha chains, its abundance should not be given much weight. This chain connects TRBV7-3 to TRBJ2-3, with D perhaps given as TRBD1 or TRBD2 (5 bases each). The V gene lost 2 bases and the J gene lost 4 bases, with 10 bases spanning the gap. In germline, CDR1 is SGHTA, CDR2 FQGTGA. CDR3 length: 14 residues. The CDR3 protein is CASSLGLGPDTQYF. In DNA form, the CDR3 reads TGTGCCAGCAGCTTAGGGCTGGGACCAGATACGCAGTATTTT. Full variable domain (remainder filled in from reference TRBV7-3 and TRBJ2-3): GAGVSQTPSNKVTEKGKYVELRCDPISGHTALYWYRQSLGQGPEFLIYFQGTGAADDSGLPNDRFFAVRPEGSVSTLKIQRTERGDSAVYLCASSLGLGPDTQYFGPGTRLTVL.

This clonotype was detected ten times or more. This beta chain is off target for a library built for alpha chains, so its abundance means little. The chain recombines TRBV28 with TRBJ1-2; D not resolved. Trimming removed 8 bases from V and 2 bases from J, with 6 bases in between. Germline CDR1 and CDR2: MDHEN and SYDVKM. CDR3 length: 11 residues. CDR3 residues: CASAGNYGYTF. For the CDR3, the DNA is TGTGCCAGCGCTGGGAACTATGGCTACACCTTC.

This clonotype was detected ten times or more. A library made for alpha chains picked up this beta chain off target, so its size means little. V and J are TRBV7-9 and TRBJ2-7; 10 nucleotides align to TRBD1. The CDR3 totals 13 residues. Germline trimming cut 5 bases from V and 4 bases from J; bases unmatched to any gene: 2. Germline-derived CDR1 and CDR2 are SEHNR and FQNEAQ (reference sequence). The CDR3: CASSKGQGYEQYF. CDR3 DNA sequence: TGTGCCAGCAGCAAGGGACAGGGGTACGAGCAGTACTTC.

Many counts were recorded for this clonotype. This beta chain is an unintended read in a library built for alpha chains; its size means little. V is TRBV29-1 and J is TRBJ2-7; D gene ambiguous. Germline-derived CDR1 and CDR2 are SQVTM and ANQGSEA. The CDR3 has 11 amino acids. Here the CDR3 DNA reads TGCAGGCGTACTCTTTCCTACGAGCAGTACTTC. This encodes CRRTLSYEQYF.

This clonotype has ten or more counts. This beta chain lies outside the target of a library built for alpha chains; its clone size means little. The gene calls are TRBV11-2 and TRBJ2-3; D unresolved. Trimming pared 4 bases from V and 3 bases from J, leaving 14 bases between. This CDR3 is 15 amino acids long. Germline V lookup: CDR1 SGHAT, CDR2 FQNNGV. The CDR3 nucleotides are TGTGCCAGCAGCTCCTCTCTCCACGGAACAGATACGCAGTATTTT. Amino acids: CASSSSLHGTDTQYF.

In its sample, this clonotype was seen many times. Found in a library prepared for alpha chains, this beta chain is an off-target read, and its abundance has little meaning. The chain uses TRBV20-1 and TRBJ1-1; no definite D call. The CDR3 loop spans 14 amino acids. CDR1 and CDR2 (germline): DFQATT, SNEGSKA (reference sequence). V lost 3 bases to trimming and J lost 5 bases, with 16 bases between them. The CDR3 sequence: CSASVVWPGTEAFF. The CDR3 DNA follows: TGCAGTGCTAGTGTGGTTTGGCCGGGGACTGAAGCTTTCTTT.

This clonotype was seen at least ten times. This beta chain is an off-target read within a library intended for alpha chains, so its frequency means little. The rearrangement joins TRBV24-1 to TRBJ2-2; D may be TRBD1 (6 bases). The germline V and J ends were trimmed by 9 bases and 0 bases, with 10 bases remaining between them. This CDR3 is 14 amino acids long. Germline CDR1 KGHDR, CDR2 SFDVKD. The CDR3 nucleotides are TGTGCCACCTCTGGGACACCGAACACCGGGGAGCTGTTTTTT. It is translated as CATSGTPNTGELFF.

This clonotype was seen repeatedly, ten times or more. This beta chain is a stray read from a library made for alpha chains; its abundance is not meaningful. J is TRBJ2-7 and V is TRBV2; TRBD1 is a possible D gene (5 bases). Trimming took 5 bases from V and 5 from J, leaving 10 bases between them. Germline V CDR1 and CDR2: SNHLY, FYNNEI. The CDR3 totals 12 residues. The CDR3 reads CASSLIGDEQYF. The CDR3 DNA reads TGTGCCAGCAGTTTAATAGGGGACGAGCAGTACTTC.

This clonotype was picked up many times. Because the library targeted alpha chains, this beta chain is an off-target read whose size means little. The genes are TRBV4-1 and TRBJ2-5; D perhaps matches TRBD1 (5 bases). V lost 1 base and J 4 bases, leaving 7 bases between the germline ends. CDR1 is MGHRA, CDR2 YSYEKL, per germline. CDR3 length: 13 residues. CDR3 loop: CASSQGGTETQYF. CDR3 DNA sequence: TGCGCCAGCAGCCAAGGGGGCACAGAGACCCAGTACTTC.

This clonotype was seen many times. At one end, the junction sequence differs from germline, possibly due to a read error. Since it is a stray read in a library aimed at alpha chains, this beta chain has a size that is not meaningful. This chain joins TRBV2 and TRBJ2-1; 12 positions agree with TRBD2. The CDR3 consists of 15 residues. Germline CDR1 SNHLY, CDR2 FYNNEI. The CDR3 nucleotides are TGTGCCAGCAGGGAAGGGACTAGCGGGCACAATGAGCAGTTCTTC. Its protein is CASREGTSGHNEQFF. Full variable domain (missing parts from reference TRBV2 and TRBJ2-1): EPEVTQTPSHQVTQMGQEVILRCVPISNHLYFYWYRQILGQKVEFLVSFYNNEISEKSEIFDDQFSVERPDGSNFTLKIRSTKLEDSAMYFCASREGTSGHNEQFFGPGTRLTVL.

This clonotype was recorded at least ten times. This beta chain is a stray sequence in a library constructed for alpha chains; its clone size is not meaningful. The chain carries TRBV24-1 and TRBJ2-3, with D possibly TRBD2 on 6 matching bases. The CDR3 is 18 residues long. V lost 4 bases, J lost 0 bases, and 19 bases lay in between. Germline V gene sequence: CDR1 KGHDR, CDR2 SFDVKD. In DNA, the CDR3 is TGTGCCACCAGTGACCGTGAGGCGGGAACGGGGAGCACAGATACGCAGTATTTT. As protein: CATSDREAGTGSTDTQYF.

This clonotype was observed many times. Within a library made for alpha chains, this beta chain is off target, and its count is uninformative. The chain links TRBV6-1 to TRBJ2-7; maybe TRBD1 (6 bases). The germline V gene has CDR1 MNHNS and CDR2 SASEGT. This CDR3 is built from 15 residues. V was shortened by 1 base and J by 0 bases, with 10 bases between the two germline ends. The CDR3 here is CASSEGQVLSYEQYF. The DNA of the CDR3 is TGTGCCAGCAGTGAAGGACAGGTCCTCTCCTACGAGCAGTACTTC.

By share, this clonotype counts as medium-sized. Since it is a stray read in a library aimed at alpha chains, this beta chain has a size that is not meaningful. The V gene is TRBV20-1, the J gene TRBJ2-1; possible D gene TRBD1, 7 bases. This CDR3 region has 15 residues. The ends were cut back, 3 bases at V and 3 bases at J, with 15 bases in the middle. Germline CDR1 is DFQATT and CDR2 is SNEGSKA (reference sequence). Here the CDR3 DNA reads TGCAGTGCTAGGGCCTCAGGGGGAGGCTACAATGAGCAGTTCTTC. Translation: CSARASGGGYNEQFF.

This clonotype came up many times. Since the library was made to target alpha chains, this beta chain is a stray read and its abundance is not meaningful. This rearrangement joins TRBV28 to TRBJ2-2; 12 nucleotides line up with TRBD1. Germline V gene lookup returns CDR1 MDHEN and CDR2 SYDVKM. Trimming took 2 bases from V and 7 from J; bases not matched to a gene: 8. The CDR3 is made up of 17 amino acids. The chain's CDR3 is CASSLNRGTGGNGELFF. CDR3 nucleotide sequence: TGTGCCAGCAGTTTAAATAGAGGGACAGGGGGCAACGGGGAGCTGTTTTTT. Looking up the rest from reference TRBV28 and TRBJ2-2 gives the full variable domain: DVKVTQSSRYLVKRTGEKVFLECVQDMDHENMFWYRQDPGLGLRLIYFSYDVKMKEKGDIPEGYSVSREKKERFSLILESASTNQTSMYLCASSLNRGTGGNGELFFGEGSRLTVL.

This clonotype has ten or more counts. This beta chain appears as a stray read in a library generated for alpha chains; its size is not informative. The CDR3 reads CASSELPYNEQFF. As DNA, the CDR3 is TGTGCCAGCAGTGAGCTGCCCTACAATGAGCAGTTCTTC. The chain is built from TRBV6-4 and TRBJ2-1; the D is unclear. V was trimmed by 3 bases and J by 2 bases, leaving 5 bases between them. This CDR3 has 13 residues. Germline V gives CDR1 MRHNA, CDR2 SNTAGT.

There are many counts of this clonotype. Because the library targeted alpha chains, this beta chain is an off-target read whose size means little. CDR3 sequence: CASSPDRPNNEQYF. In DNA form, the CDR3 reads TGTGCCAGCAGCCCGGACAGGCCGAACAACGAGCAGTACTTC. The V call is TRBV7-9, the J call TRBJ2-7; 7 bases are shared with TRBD1. CDR1 is SEHNR, CDR2 FQNEAQ, per germline (reference sequence). The CDR3 is made up of 14 amino acids. The J segment lost 5 bases and the V segment lost 5 bases, leaving 9 bases of the junction unmatched.

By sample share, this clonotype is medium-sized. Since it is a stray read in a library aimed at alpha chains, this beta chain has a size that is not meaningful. The CDR3 protein is CSARRTGVTEAFF. The CDR3 bases are TGCAGTGCTAGACGGACAGGGGTCACTGAAGCTTTCTTT. V and J are TRBV20-1 and TRBJ1-1; 9 nucleotides match TRBD1. The CDR3 covers 13 residues. The junction had 2 bases not matched to a gene; V was cut back by 2 bases and J by 4 bases. Per germline, CDR1 DFQATT and CDR2 SNEGSKA (reference sequence).

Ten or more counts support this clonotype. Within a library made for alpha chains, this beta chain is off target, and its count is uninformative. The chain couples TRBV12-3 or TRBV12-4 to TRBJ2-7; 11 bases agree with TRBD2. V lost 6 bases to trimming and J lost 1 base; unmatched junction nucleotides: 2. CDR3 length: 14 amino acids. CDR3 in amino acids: CASRRTSGSYEQYF. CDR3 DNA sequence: TGTGCCAGCAGGCGGACTAGCGGGTCCTACGAGCAGTACTTC.

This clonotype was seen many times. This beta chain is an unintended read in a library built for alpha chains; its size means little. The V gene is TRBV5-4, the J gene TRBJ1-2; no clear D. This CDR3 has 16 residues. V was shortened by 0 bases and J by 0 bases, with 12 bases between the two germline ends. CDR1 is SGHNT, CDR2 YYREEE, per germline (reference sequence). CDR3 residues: CASSLGSGEANYGYTF. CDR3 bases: TGTGCCAGCAGCTTGGGTTCCGGGGAAGCTAACTATGGCTACACCTTC.

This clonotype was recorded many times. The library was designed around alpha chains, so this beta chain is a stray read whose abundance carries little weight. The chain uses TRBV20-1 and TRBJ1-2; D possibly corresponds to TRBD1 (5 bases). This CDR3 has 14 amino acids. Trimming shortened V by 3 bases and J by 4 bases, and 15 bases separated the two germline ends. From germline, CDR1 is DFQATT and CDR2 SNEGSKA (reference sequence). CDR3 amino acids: CSASNQGMGYGYTF. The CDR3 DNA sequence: TGCAGTGCTAGTAACCAGGGAATGGGCTATGGCTACACCTTC.

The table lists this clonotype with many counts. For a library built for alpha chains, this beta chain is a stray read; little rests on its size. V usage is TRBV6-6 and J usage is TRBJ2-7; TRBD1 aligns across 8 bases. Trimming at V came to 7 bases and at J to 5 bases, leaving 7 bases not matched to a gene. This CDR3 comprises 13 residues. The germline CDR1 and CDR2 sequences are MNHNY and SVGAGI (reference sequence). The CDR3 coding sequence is TGTGCCAGCAACCGGGACAGGACCCACGAGCAGTACTTC. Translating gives CASNRDRTHEQYF.

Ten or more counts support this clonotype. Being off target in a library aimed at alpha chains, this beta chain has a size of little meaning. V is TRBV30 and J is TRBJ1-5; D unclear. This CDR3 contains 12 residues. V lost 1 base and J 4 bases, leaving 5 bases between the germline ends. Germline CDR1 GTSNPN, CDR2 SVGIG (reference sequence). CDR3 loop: CAWSELNQPQHF. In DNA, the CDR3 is TGTGCCTGGAGTGAGTTGAATCAGCCCCAGCATTTT.

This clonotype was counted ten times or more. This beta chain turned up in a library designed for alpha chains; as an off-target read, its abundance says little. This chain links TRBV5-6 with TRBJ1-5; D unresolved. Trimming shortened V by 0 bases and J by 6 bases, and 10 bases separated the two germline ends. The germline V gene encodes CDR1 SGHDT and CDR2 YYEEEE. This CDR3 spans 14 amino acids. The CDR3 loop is CASSLGRRGQPQHF. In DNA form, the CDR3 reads TGTGCCAGCAGCTTGGGACGCAGAGGTCAGCCCCAGCATTTT.

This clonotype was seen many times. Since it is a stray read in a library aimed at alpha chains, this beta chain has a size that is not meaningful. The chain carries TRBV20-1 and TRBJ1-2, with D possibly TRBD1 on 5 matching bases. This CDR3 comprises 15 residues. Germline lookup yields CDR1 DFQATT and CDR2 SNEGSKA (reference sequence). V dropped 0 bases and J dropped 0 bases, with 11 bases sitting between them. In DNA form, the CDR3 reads TGCAGTGCTAGAGATCAAACAGGAGCTAACTATGGCTACACCTTC. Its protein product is CSARDQTGANYGYTF.